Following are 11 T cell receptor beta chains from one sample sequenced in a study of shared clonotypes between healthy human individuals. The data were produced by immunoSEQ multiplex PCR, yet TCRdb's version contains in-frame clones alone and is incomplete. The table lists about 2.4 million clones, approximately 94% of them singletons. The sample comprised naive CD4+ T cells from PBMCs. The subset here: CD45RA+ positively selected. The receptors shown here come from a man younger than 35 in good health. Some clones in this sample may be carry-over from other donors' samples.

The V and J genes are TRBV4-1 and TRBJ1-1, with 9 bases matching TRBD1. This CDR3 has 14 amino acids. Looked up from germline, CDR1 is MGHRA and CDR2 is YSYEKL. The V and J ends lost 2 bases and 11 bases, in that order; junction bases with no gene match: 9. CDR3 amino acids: CASSQLDRGSSAFF. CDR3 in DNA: TGCGCCAGCAGCCAACTCGACAGGGGGTCCTCGGCTTTCTTT.

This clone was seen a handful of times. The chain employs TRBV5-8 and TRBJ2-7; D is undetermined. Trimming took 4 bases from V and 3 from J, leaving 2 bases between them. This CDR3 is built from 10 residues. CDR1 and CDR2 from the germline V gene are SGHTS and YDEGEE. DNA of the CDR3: TGTGCCAGCAGCATCTACGAGCAGTACTTC. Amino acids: CASSIYEQYF.

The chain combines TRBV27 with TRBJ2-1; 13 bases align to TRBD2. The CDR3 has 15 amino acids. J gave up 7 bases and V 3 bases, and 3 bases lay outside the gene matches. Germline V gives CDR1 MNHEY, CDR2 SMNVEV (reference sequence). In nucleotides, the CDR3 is TGTGCCAGCAGTTTCCCGGGACTAGCGGGAAATGAGCAGTTCTTC. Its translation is CASSFPGLAGNEQFF.

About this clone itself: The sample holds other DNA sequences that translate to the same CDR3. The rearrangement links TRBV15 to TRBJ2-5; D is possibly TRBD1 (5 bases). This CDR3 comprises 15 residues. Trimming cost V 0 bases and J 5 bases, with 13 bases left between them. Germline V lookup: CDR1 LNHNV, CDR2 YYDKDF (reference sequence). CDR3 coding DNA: TGTGCCACCAGCAGAGATAGGGGCAGGGTGGAGACCCAGTACTTC. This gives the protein CATSRDRGRVETQYF.

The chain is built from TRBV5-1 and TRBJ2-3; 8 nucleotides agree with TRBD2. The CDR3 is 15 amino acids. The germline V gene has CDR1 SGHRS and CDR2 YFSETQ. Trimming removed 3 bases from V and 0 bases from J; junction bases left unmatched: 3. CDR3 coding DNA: TGCGCCAGCAGCTATAGCGGGGCAAGCACAGATACGCAGTATTTT. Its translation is CASSYSGASTDTQYF. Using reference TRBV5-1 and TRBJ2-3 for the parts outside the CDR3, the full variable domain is KAGVTQTPRYLIKTRGQQVTLSCSPISGHRSVSWYQQTPGQGLQFLFEYFSETQRNKGNFPGRFSGRQFSNSRSEMNVSTLELGDSALYLCASSYSGASTDTQYFGPGTRLTVL.

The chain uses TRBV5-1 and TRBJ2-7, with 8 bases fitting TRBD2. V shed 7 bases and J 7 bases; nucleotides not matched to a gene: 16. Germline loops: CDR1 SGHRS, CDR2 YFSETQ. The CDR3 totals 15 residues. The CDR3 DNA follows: TGCGCCAGCGGCCCTGGGGCGGGAGGCTCGGGGGAGCAGTACTTC. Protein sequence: CASGPGAGGSGEQYF.

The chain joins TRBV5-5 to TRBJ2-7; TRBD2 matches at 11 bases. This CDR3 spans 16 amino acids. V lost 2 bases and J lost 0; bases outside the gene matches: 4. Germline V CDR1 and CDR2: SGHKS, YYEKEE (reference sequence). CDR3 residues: CASSFPGTSGSYEQYF. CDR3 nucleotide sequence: TGTGCCAGCAGCTTCCCCGGGACTAGCGGCTCCTACGAGCAGTACTTC. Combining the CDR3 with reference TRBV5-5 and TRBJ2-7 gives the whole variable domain DAGVTQSPTHLIKTRGQQVTLRCSPISGHKSVSWYQQVLGQGPQFIFQYYEKEERGRGNFPDRFSARQFPNYSSELNVNALLLGDSALYLCASSFPGTSGSYEQYFGPGTRLTVT.

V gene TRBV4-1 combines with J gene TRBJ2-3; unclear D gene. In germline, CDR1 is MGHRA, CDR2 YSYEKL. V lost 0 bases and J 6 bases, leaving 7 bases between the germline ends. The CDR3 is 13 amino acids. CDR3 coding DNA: TGCGCCAGCAGCCAAGAGCTCATGGATACGCAGTATTTT. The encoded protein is CASSQELMDTQYF.

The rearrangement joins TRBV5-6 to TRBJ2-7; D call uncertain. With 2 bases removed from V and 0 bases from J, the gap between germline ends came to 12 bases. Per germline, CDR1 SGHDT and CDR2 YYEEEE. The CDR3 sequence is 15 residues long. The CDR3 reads CASSLFDTSSYEQYF. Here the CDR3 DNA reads TGTGCCAGCAGCTTATTCGACACGTCCTCCTACGAGCAGTACTTC.

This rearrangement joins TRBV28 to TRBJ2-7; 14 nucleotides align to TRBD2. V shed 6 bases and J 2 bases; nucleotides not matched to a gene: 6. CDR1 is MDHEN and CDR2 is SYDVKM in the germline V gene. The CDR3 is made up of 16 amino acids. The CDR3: CASRQGTSGRAYEQYF. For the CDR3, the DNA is TGTGCCAGCAGGCAAGGGACTAGCGGGAGAGCCTACGAGCAGTACTTC.

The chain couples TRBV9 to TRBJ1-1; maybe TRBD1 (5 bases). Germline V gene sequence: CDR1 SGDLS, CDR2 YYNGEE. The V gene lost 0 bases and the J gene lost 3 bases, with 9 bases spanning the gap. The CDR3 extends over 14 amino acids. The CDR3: CASSVVGGYTEAFF. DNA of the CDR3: TGTGCCAGCAGCGTAGTTGGGGGTTACACTGAAGCTTTCTTT. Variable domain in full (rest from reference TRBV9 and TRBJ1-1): DSGVTQTPKHLITATGQRVTLRCSPRSGDLSVYWYQQSLDQGLQFLIQYYNGEERAKGNILERFSAQQFPDLHSELNLSSLELGDSALYFCASSVVGGYTEAFFGQGTRLTVV.